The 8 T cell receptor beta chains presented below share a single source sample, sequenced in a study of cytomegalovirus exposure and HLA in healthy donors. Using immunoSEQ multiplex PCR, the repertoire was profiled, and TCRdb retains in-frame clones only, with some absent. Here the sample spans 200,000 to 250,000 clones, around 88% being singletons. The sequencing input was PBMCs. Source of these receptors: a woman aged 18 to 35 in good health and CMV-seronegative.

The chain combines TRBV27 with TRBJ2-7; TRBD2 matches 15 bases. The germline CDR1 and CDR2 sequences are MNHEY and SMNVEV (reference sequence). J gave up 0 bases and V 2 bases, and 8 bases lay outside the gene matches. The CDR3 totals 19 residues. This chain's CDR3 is CASSLMGLAGGSFSYEQYF. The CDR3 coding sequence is TGTGCCAGCAGTTTAATGGGACTAGCGGGAGGTTCCTTCTCCTACGAGCAGTACTTC.

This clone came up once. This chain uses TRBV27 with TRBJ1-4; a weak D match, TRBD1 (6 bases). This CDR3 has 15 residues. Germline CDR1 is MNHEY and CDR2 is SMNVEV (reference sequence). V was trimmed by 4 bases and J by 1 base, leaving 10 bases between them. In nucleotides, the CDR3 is TGTGCCAGCAGTTCCAGGGGTGGAACTAATGAAAAACTGTTTTTT. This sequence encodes CASSSRGGTNEKLFF. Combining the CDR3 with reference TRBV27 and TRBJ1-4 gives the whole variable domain EAQVTQNPRYLITVTGKKLTVTCSQNMNHEYMSWYRQDPGLGLRQIYYSMNVEVTDKGDVPEGYKVSRKEKRNFPLILESPSPNQTSLYFCASSSRGGTNEKLFFGSGTQLSVL.

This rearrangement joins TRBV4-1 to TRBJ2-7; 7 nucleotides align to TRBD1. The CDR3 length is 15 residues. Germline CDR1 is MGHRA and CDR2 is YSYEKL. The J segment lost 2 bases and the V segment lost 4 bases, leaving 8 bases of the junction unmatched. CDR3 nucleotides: TGCGCCAGCAGCCTTCAATTAGGGGGCCCCTACGAGCAGTACTTC. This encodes CASSLQLGGPYEQYF.

CDR3 DNA sequence: TGTGCCAGCAGTGAGTTGGAGGACACCCAGTACTTC. It translates to CASSELEDTQYF. V usage is TRBV2 and J usage is TRBJ2-5; D perhaps matches TRBD2 (5 bases). V dropped 3 bases and J dropped 8 bases, with 10 bases sitting between them. CDR1 is SNHLY, CDR2 FYNNEI, per germline. This CDR3 spans 12 amino acids.

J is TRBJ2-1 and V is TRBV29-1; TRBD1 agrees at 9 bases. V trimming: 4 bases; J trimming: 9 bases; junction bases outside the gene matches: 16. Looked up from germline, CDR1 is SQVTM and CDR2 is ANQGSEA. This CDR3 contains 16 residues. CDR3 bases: TGCAGCGTTGCTGGAGAGCTCGGACAGGGGTGGGGTGAGCAGTTCTTC. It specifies CSVAGELGQGWGEQFF.

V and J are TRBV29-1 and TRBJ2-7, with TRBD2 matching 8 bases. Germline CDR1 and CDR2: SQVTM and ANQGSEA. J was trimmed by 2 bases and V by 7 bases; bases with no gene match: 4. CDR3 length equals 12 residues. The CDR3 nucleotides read TGCAGCGGATTAGCGGGACCCTACGAGCAGTACTTC. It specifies CSGLAGPYEQYF.

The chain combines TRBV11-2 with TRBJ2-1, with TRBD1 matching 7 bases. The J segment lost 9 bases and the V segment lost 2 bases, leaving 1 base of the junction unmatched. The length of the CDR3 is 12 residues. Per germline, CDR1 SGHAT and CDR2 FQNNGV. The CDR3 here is CASSLNRGEQFF. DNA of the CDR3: TGTGCCAGCAGCTTAAACAGGGGTGAGCAGTTCTTC.

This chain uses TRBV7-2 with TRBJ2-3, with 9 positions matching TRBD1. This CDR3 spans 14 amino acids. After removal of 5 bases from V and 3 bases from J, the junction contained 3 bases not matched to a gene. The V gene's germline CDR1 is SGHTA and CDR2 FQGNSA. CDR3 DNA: TGTGCCAGCAGCCCGACAGGGGGAACAGATACGCAGTATTTT. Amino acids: CASSPTGGTDTQYF.